This TCR beta chain emerged from a study of blood T cell repertoires in COVID-19. The CDR3 is 16 residues long. The germline gives CDR1 WNHNN, CDR2 SYGVQD (reference sequence). V lost 0 bases to trimming and J lost 4 bases, with 15 bases between them. Clones were read by immunoSEQ multiplex PCR, and TCRdb kept only the in-frame ones, dropping some. The data show about 310,000 clones, about 91% seen once. The sequence derives from a woman between 40 and 55 years old who had recovered from COVID-19. The sample comprised PBMCs or T cells enriched from blood (not recorded which). V gene TRBV10-1 combines with J gene TRBJ2-5, with D perhaps matching TRBD2 (5 bases). CDR3 in DNA: TGCGCCAGCAGTGAGTCGATCGGAGGTCGGGGAGAGACCCAGTACTTC. This gives the protein CASSESIGGRGETQYF.